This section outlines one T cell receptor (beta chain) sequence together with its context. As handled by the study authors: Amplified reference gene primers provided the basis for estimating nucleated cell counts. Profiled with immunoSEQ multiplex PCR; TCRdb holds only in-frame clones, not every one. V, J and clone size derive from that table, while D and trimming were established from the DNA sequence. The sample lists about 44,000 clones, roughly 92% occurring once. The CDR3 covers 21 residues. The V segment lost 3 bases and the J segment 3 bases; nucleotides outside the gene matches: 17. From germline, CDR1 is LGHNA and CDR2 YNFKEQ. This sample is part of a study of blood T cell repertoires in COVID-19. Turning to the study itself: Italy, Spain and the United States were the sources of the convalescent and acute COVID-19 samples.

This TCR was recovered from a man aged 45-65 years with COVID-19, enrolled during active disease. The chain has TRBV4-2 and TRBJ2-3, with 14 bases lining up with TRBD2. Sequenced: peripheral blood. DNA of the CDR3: TGTGCCAGCAGCCATCGTCTACCGGGACTAGCGGGAGATCTGGTAACAGATACGCAGTATTTT. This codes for CASSHRLPGLAGDLVTDTQYF.